These T cell receptor beta chains were read from a single sample in a study of early T cells in non-severe SARS-CoV-2 infection. TCRdb processed the 5' RACE reads anew with MiXCR; each CDR3 protein has one entry. Of about 39,000 distinct CDR3 sequences listed, around 6% are singletons. The sample in question was whole blood, obtained at baseline. These receptors originate from an adult who was a healthcare worker with PCR-confirmed SARS-CoV-2 infection or an uninfected control (not recorded which). Both conserved end residues are part of each CDR3. A D gene is named only where the DNA matches it firmly. Each size is how often the clone was seen (once, few, many) or a class if it is expanded.

TRBV6-1,.,TRBJ1-2,few,CASSQTTGTYGYTF,TGTGCCAGCAGCCAGACGACCGGGACCTATGGCTACACCTTC
TRBV10-3,.,TRBJ1-1,many,CAISEVGAEAFF,TGTGCCATCAGTGAAGTTGGGGCTGAAGCTTTCTTT
TRBV5-4,.,TRBJ1-1,many,CASSLLASGVGEAFF,TGTGCCAGCAGCTTACTAGCTTCGGGGGTGGGTGAAGCTTTCTTT
TRBV12-5,TRBD1,TRBJ1-6,few,CASGTGDLFNSPLHF,TGTGCTAGTGGGACAGGGGATCTTTTTAATTCACCCCTCCACTTT
TRBV12-5,.,TRBJ1-2,few,CASALKEGVLTF,TGTGCTAGTGCCCTAAAAGAGGGGGTCCTCACCTTC
TRBV11-2,TRBD1,TRBJ2-1,many,CASMRDRANEQFF,TGTGCCAGCATGCGGGACAGGGCGAATGAGCAGTTCTTC
TRBV20-1,TRBD2,TRBJ2-3,many,CSARLLAGVNTQYF,TGCAGTGCTAGACTTCTAGCGGGAGTAAATACGCAGTATTTT
TRBV10-2,TRBD2,TRBJ2-1,many,CAIRGLVGNEQFF,TGCGCCATACGGGGACTAGTGGGCAATGAGCAGTTCTTC
TRBV3-1,.,TRBJ2-7,many,CASSQARGLGEQYF,TGTGCCAGCAGCCAAGCGCGCGGGTTAGGCGAGCAGTACTTC
TRBV27,.,TRBJ2-2,many,CASAIAVGYGELFF,TGTGCCAGCGCAATAGCGGTCGGCTACGGGGAGCTGTTTTTT
TRBV11-2,.,TRBJ1-6,many,CASSSNNSPLHF,TGTGCCAGCAGCTCAAACAATTCACCCCTCCACTTT
TRBV14,.,TRBJ1-1,many,CASSLLENTEAFF,TGTGCCAGCAGCCTACTAGAGAACACTGAAGCTTTCTTT
TRBV9,TRBD1,TRBJ1-3,many,CASSRDRQSSGNTIYF,TGTGCCAGCAGCAGGGACAGGCAAAGCTCTGGAAACACCATATATTTT
TRBV13,TRBD2,TRBJ2-1,many,CASSHLPGGLAGGPSNEQFF,TGTGCCAGCAGCCATCTCCCTGGGGGACTAGCGGGAGGCCCCTCCAATGAGCAGTTCTTC
TRBV10-2,TRBD2,TRBJ2-7,many,CASSPVGGADEQYF,TGCGCCAGCAGTCCCGTGGGAGGGGCGGACGAGCAGTACTTC